The next 2 T cell receptor beta chains were all read from a single sample in a study of T cells in Graves' hyperthyroidism and ophthalmopathy. RNA transcripts were the template for amplifying TCR beta CDR3 regions. A set of HTBI primers served as the primers for a first-round RT-PCR of the TCR CDR3. Each CDR3 protein is one row after TCRdb ran MiXCR on the multiplex PCR reads. The sample comprises 400,000 or so distinct CDR3 sequences, about 14% of which are singletons, and roughly a fifth rests with the top ten. The source material was blood. The source is a woman aged 25 to 39 with Graves' ophthalmopathy.

This clonotype has ten or more counts. This chain connects TRBV7-6 to TRBJ2-1; possible D gene TRBD1, 6 bases. The germline gives CDR1 SGHVS, CDR2 FNYEAQ. CDR3 length equals 15 residues. Trimming cost V 2 bases and J 10 bases, with 18 bases left between them. In DNA, the CDR3 is TGTGCCAGCAGCTTAATATCGGCTGGGGGCGGCGAGCAGTTCTTC. The encoded protein is CASSLISAGGGEQFF.

This clonotype has just a few counts. The genes are TRBV19 and TRBJ2-2; TRBD1 or TRBD2 may be the D gene (5 bases each). The V end was cut by 1 base, the J end by 3 bases, with 6 bases between. This CDR3 comprises 14 residues. Germline values: CDR1 LNHDA, CDR2 SQIVND (reference sequence). The CDR3 DNA is TGTGCCAGTAGTATAGGAGGGGACACCGGGGAGCTGTTTTTT. Its protein is CASSIGGDTGELFF.